The text below deals with one T cell receptor (beta chain). Its target antigen remains unknown. Base qualities are not provided; no much larger clone lies one nucleotide away. The same CDR3 arises from other DNA sequences in this sample as well. The immunoSEQ Assay, a bias-controlled multiplex PCR, was used to amplify TCRbeta CDR3 regions from genomic DNA. On the study's bioinformatics: The number of nucleated cells in each sample was estimated from the amplification of reference gene primers within the assay. To quantify the absolute abundance of each unique TCRbeta CDR3 rearrangement, sequence reads were collapsed and filtered. For each sample, productive Simpson clonality was calculated as the square root of Simpson's diversity index over productive rearrangements. Sourced from immuneACCESS, this table was stored by TCRdb with only in-frame sequences that have V and J called. A share of the clones is absent; for the studies checked, an unresolved V gene accounts for under half, and the remainder has no known explanation. D and trimming come from the DNA, and the V and J calls and clone size come from that table. A total of about 220,000 clones appear in this sample, over 70% of them only once. The ten most abundant clones make up 7.2% of the sample.

This sample stems from a study of blood T cell repertoires in COVID-19 (dated by TCRdb to 2018 to 2021). Study-level background: Samples covering the acute and convalescent phases of COVID-19 were provided by collaborators in the United States, Italy and Spain. The material from the prospective study consisted of cDNA or gDNA derived from T cells, B-cell-depleted T cells, or PBMCs. Deeply sampled blood TCRbeta repertoires from subjects exposed to, actively infected with, or recovered from COVID-19 were included in the dataset. A freely available public database, intended as a resource for researchers studying the immune response to SARS-CoV-2, is where the repertoires were released. Samples came from the ongoing ImmuneRACE study (first 160 participants) plus 1,254 subjects from 6 global collaborators. A de-identified subject ID, COVID-19 status, age in years and sex were almost always included in the sample metadata. Where available, HLA class I and class II types were obtained from metadata supplied by the sample provider rather than from assay-based typing.

Each collaborating institution followed its own protocols to collect whole blood in K2EDTA tubes. For TCRbeta analysis, collaborators shipped samples as frozen whole blood, isolated PBMCs, or DNA extracted from either of those sample types. The germline V gene provides CDR1 KGHSH and CDR2 LQKENI. Ends trimmed: V by 3 bases, J by 7 bases; bases unmatched to a gene: 1. CDR3 length: 12 amino acids, cysteine to phenylalanine. The sequence is cut down to CDR3 DNA, 36 bases in frame from base 1. The study at large found these results: The quantity of clinical and demographic metadata differed by source and by participant and was supplied without curation.

The specimen sequenced was peripheral blood. The clonotype was recovered from a woman in her sixties or seventies with acute or convalescent COVID-19. The rearranged segments are TRBV18 and TRBJ2-7; 9 central bases correspond to TRBD1. The DNA sequence reads TGTGCCAGCTCACCGGACAGGGGAGAGCAGTACTTC. This is translated as CASSPDRGEQYF.